The 27 T cell receptor beta chains reported below all come from one sample, sequenced in a study of T cell repertoires in cytomegalovirus infection. MiXCR, run by TCRdb on the reads, gives a single entry per CDR3 protein. The sample holds roughly 80,000 distinct CDR3 sequences, roughly 25% seen once. Their cognate antigens are unknown. The sequenced sample was CD8+ T cells from cultured PBMCs, obtained from culture after CMV antigen stimulation. These receptors were taken from a human donor in good health (CMV status not recorded). Some clones in this sample may be carry-over from other donors' samples.

The chain has TRBV15 and TRBJ1-5, with D maybe TRBD1 (5 bases). The CDR3 length is 16 residues. Per the germline V gene, CDR1 is LNHNV and CDR2 is YYDKDF (reference sequence). Between the trimmed V and J ends, which lost 0 bases and 2 bases, there was a span of 11 bases. CDR3 DNA: TGTGCCACCAGCAGAGATGGGGGGGTCGGCAATCAGCCCCAGCATTTT. Protein sequence: CATSRDGGVGNQPQHF.

This clonotype was found many times. Germline and junction disagree at one end, which may indicate a read error. The genes are TRBV7-7 and TRBJ2-5, with TRBD2 matching over 7 bases. The CDR3 is 16 amino acids. CDR1 is SSHAT and CDR2 is FNYEAQ in the germline V gene (reference sequence). CDR3 residues: CASSREAAGTPAAQYF. CDR3 coding DNA: TGTGCTAGCAGCCGGGAGGCAGCGGGAACCCCTGCGGCCCAGTACTTC.

In its sample, this clonotype was seen a few times. This chain connects TRBV29-1 to TRBJ2-3; D gene uncertain. CDR1 is SQVTM, CDR2 ANQGSEA, per germline. The CDR3 covers 16 residues. The V gene lost 7 bases and the J gene lost 6 bases, with 26 bases spanning the gap. CDR3 DNA sequence: TGCAGCGCTCTAGATGGAAGCACGGGCCCGGTCGATACGCAGTATTTT. Amino acid sequence: CSALDGSTGPVDTQYF.

This clonotype was counted ten times or more. V gene TRBV6-2 or TRBV6-3 combines with J gene TRBJ2-2; D is uncertain. V lost 7 bases and J 1 base, leaving 10 bases between the germline ends. The CDR3 is 14 residues long. Germline V gene sequence: CDR1 MNHEY, CDR2 SVGEGT. The CDR3 reads CASNEHMNTGELFF. The CDR3, as DNA: TGTGCCAGCAATGAGCATATGAACACCGGGGAGCTGTTTTTT.

This clonotype was found once. The rearrangement uses TRBV19 and TRBJ2-7; D possibly corresponds to TRBD2 (6 bases). Germline CDR1 reads LNHDA; CDR2 reads SQIVND (reference sequence). The CDR3 is made up of 16 amino acids. V lost 6 bases and J 3 bases, leaving 21 bases between the germline ends. CDR3 DNA: TGTGCCAGTAGATCCGACCGGGACTCGGAAGACTACGAGCAGTACTTC. Translated: CASRSDRDSEDYEQYF.

This clonotype was seen many times. The rearrangement joins TRBV7-8 to TRBJ2-3; D assignment may be TRBD1 or TRBD2 (5 bases each). V lost 1 base, J lost 6 bases, and 20 bases lay in between. CDR3 size: 17 residues. Per germline, CDR1 SGHVS and CDR2 FQNEAQ. The CDR3 sequence: CASSLEGAASPDDTQYF. CDR3 nucleotide sequence: TGTGCCAGCAGCTTAGAAGGGGCGGCTAGCCCCGATGATACGCAGTATTTT.

The chain recombines TRBV13 with TRBJ1-5, with a possible D match to TRBD1 (5 bases). There are 14 residues in the CDR3. Germline CDR1 and CDR2: PRHDT and FYEKMQ (reference sequence). V lost 3 bases and J lost 5, with 11 bases in between. CDR3 in DNA: TGTGCCAGCAGCTTGGGACGGGTATATCAGCCCCAGCATTTT. Translated: CASSLGRVYQPQHF.

J is TRBJ2-7 and V is TRBV28; TRBD1 agrees at 7 bases. From germline, CDR1 is MDHEN and CDR2 SYDVKM. The CDR3 spans 11 residues. V gave up 3 bases and J gave up 13 bases; unmatched junction bases: 6. As DNA, the CDR3 is TGTGCCAGCAGTTTGGACAGGCCACTTTACTTC. Translation gives CASSLDRPLYF. The whole variable domain, filled in from reference TRBV28 and TRBJ2-7, reads DVKVTQSSRYLVKRTGEKVFLECVQDMDHENMFWYRQDPGLGLRLIYFSYDVKMKEKGDIPEGYSVSREKKERFSLILESASTNQTSMYLCASSLDRPLYFGPGTRLTVT.

In its sample, this clonotype was seen many times. CDR3 sequence: CASSLARGGPYNEQFF. The CDR3 DNA sequence: TGTGCCAGCAGCTTAGCACGGGGGGGGCCCTACAATGAGCAGTTCTTC. The chain uses TRBV11-2 and TRBJ2-1, with 8 bases fitting TRBD2. The V and J ends lost 1 base and 2 bases, in that order; junction bases with no gene match: 4. The CDR3 contains 16 residues. The germline gives CDR1 SGHAT, CDR2 FQNNGV.

This clonotype was seen many times. The chain couples TRBV7-3 to TRBJ2-1, with D unresolved. Trimming shortened V by 0 bases and J by 9 bases, and 6 bases separated the two germline ends. Germline-derived CDR1 and CDR2 are SGHTA and FQGTGA. CDR3 size: 12 residues. CDR3 DNA sequence: TGTGCCAGCAGCTTAACAGGGTCTGAGCAGTTCTTC. Translating it yields CASSLTGSEQFF.

This clonotype came up many times. This chain joins TRBV27 and TRBJ1-2; D is undetermined. The CDR3 covers 13 residues. Looked up from germline, CDR1 is MNHEY and CDR2 is SMNVEV (reference sequence). Trimming removed 3 bases from V and 6 bases from J, with 11 bases in between. The CDR3 sequence is CASSLAPRDGYTF. The CDR3 bases are TGTGCCAGCAGTTTGGCACCACGCGATGGCTACACCTTC.

The V and J genes are TRBV20-1 and TRBJ1-6, with D possibly being TRBD1 (5 bases). The germline gives CDR1 DFQATT, CDR2 SNEGSKA (reference sequence). The CDR3 spans 14 residues. Between the trimmed V and J ends, which lost 4 bases and 7 bases, there was a span of 14 bases. CDR3 sequence reads: CSATGQLGNSPLHF. As DNA, the CDR3 is TGCAGTGCTACAGGACAATTGGGAAATTCACCCCTCCACTTT.

This clonotype was recorded at least ten times. This chain joins TRBV7-2 and TRBJ2-6; tentatively, D is TRBD1 (5 bases). The V and J ends lost 0 bases and 1 base respectively, with 7 bases between them. CDR3 size: 16 residues. The germline gives CDR1 SGHTA, CDR2 FQGNSA. The CDR3 loop reads CASSLAPGSGANVLTF. Written as DNA, the CDR3 is TGTGCCAGCAGCTTAGCGCCAGGGTCTGGGGCCAACGTCCTGACTTTC.

Only a few counts were recorded for this clonotype. This chain links TRBV5-6 with TRBJ2-1, with unresolved D. Germline CDR1 SGHDT, CDR2 YYEEEE. V lost 5 bases to trimming and J lost 7 bases, with 10 bases between them. CDR3 size: 12 residues. The CDR3 loop reads CASSVIVNEQFF. CDR3 DNA sequence: TGTGCCAGCAGTGTTATTGTGAATGAGCAGTTCTTC. Supplemented by reference TRBV5-6 and TRBJ2-1, the full variable domain reads DAGVTQSPTHLIKTRGQQVTLRCSPKSGHDTVSWYQQALGQGPQFIFQYYEEEERQRGNFPDRFSGHQFPNYSSELNVNALLLGDSALYLCASSVIVNEQFFGPGTRLTVL.

V is TRBV7-8 and J is TRBJ2-4; possible D gene TRBD2, 6 bases. The germline V gene encodes CDR1 SGHVS and CDR2 FQNEAQ. The length of the CDR3 is 15 residues. V lost 2 bases and J lost 1, with 9 bases in between. This chain's CDR3 is CASSLTEGAKNIQYF. In nucleotides, the CDR3 is TGTGCCAGCAGCTTAACGGAGGGGGCCAAAAACATTCAGTACTTC.

This clonotype was observed many times. The chain recombines TRBV6-1 with TRBJ2-5, with TRBD1 identical over 7 bases. Germline CDR1 MNHNS, CDR2 SASEGT. V trimming: 2 bases; J trimming: 4 bases; junction bases outside the gene matches: 4. The CDR3 extends over 14 amino acids. Written as DNA, the CDR3 is TGTGCCAGCAGTGAAATTAGGGGGCGAGAGACCCAGTACTTC. Translation: CASSEIRGRETQYF.

The chain has TRBV4-3 and TRBJ2-5; TRBD2 is a possible D gene (5 bases). Per the germline V gene, CDR1 is LGHNA and CDR2 is YSLEER. The CDR3 loop spans 14 amino acids. With 0 bases removed from V and 5 bases from J, the gap between germline ends came to 10 bases. In nucleotides, the CDR3 is TGCGCCAGCAGCCAAGATGGAGGAACGGAGACCCAGTACTTC. It yields the protein CASSQDGGTETQYF.

This clonotype was detected once. V usage is TRBV11-2 and J usage is TRBJ2-1; a possible D gene is TRBD2 (6 bases). Deletions cut 0 bases from V and 8 bases from J, with 14 bases between. Germline CDR1 is SGHAT and CDR2 is FQNNGV. The CDR3 runs 15 residues. In DNA, the CDR3 is TGTGCCAGCAGCTTAGAGGCGGGGCGAGGGCATGAGCAGTTCTTC. It codes for CASSLEAGRGHEQFF.

Many counts were recorded for this clonotype. The V gene is TRBV7-2, the J gene TRBJ1-1; the D is unclear. This CDR3 region has 14 residues. V was cut by 3 bases and J by 1 base, with 9 bases left in between. Germline CDR1 reads SGHTA; CDR2 reads FQGNSA. This chain's CDR3 is CASSFSRQNTEAFF. The CDR3 DNA is TGTGCCAGCAGCTTCTCCCGACAGAACACTGAAGCTTTCTTT. The complete variable domain, with remaining parts taken from reference TRBV7-2 and TRBJ1-1, reads GAGVSQSPSNKVTEKGKDVELRCDPISGHTALYWYRQSLGQGLEFLIYFQGNSAPDKSGLPSDRFSAERTGGSVSTLTIQRTQQEDSAVYLCASSFSRQNTEAFFGQGTRLTVV.

This clonotype was picked up many times. The rearrangement uses TRBV7-2 and TRBJ2-6; D is unclear. The CDR3 contains 18 residues. Per germline, CDR1 SGHTA and CDR2 FQGNSA. V was shortened by 5 bases and J by 0 bases, with 17 bases between the two germline ends. The CDR3 DNA is TGTGCCAGCAGCCCCGATCGCCCTCAGGTCTCTGGGGCCAACGTCCTGACTTTC. This sequence encodes CASSPDRPQVSGANVLTF.

This clonotype was seen more than once but under ten times. At one end, the junction sequence differs from germline, possibly due to a read error. This sequence joins TRBV27 and TRBJ1-4; D call uncertain. Per germline, CDR1 MNHEY and CDR2 SMNVEV (reference sequence). This CDR3 has 15 residues. CDR3 sequence (DNA): TGTGCCAGCAGTCTATCGGTTGCAACTAATGAAAAACTGTTTTTT. Translation: CASSLSVATNEKLFF.

This clonotype was found a few times. The chain links TRBV19 to TRBJ1-1, with D hard to call. Trimming took 10 bases from V and 3 from J, leaving 21 bases between them. Germline V lookup: CDR1 LNHDA, CDR2 SQIVND (reference sequence). This CDR3 spans 15 amino acids. CDR3 sequence reads: CATHREGEADTEAFF. The CDR3 DNA follows: TGTGCCACACACCGAGAGGGCGAGGCGGACACTGAAGCTTTCTTT.

This clonotype was detected ten times or more. The CDR3 DNA reads TGTGCCAGCAGTTTAATTTCCAGGTTCGATAACATTCAGTACTTC. Its translation is CASSLISRFDNIQYF. The V gene is TRBV28, the J gene TRBJ2-4; no firm D call. Per germline, CDR1 MDHEN and CDR2 SYDVKM. The CDR3 runs 15 residues. V was cut by 2 bases and J by 7 bases, with 15 bases left in between.

The rearrangement uses TRBV9 and TRBJ2-5; D perhaps matches TRBD1 (5 bases). CDR1 is SGDLS, CDR2 YYNGEE, per germline. The CDR3 is made up of 14 amino acids. Trimming shortened V by 0 bases and J by 5 bases, and 11 bases separated the two germline ends. This CDR3 is CASSVGGTRETQYF. The CDR3 bases are TGTGCCAGCAGCGTAGGGGGCACAAGGGAGACCCAGTACTTC.

The chain employs TRBV6-5 and TRBJ2-7; possible D gene TRBD1, 6 bases. The germline V and J ends were trimmed by 8 bases and 6 bases, with 20 bases remaining between them. Germline assignment: CDR1 MNHEY and CDR2 SVGAGI. This CDR3 is built from 14 residues. The CDR3 DNA follows: TGTGCCAGCGGTACGGACATAGAAGGGGGCGAGCAGTACTTC. It is translated as CASGTDIEGGEQYF.

The chain joins TRBV9 to TRBJ1-3; no firm D call. V lost 4 bases, J lost 10 bases, and 12 bases lay in between. The CDR3 extends over 12 amino acids. Germline V lookup: CDR1 SGDLS, CDR2 YYNGEE. DNA for the CDR3: TGTGCCAGCAGCCCAGAGGGAGTAACCATATATTTT. This gives the protein CASSPEGVTIYF.

The chain combines TRBV9 with TRBJ2-1; the match to TRBD2 covers 9 bases. V lost 6 bases to trimming and J lost 0 bases; unmatched junction nucleotides: 13. Per germline, CDR1 SGDLS and CDR2 YYNGEE. This CDR3 is built from 18 residues. The CDR3 protein is CASTRGSGGRSSYNEQFF. The CDR3 coding sequence is TGTGCCAGCACCAGGGGTAGCGGGGGCCGGAGCTCCTACAATGAGCAGTTCTTC.